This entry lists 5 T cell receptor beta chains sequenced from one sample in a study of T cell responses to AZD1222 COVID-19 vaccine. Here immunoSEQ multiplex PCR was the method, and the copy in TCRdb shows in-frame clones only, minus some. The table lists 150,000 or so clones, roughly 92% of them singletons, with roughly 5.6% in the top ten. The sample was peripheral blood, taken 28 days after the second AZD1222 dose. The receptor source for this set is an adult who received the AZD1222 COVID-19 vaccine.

The CDR3 DNA is TGTGCCAGTAGTATGGGTCGGGCTGAAGCTTTCTTT. It translates to CASSMGRAEAFF. V usage is TRBV19 and J usage is TRBJ1-1; the D is unclear. Trimming stripped 3 bases from V and 6 bases from J, with 8 bases between. The CDR3 is 12 amino acids. Germline CDR1 reads LNHDA; CDR2 reads SQIVND (reference sequence).

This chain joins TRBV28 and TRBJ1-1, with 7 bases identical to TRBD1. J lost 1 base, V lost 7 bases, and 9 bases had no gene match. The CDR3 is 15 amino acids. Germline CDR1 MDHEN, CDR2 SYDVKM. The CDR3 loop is CASIGTDVGNTEAFF. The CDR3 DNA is TGTGCCAGCATTGGGACAGACGTGGGGAACACTGAAGCTTTCTTT.

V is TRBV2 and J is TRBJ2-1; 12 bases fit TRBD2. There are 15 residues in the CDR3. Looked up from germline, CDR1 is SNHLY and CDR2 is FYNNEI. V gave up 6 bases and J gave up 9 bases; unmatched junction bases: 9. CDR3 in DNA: TGTGCCAGCAGGTCCCAGCTAGCGGGAGGGGGTGAGCAGTTCTTC. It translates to CASRSQLAGGGEQFF. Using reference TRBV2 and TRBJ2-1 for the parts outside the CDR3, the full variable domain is EPEVTQTPSHQVTQMGQEVILRCVPISNHLYFYWYRQILGQKVEFLVSFYNNEISEKSEIFDDQFSVERPDGSNFTLKIRSTKLEDSAMYFCASRSQLAGGGEQFFGPGTRLTVL.

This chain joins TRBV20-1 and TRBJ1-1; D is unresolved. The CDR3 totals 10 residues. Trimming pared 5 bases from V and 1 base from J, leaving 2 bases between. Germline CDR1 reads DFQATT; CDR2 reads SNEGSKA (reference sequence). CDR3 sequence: CSASNTEAFF. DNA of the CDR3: TGCAGTGCTTCGAACACTGAAGCTTTCTTT.

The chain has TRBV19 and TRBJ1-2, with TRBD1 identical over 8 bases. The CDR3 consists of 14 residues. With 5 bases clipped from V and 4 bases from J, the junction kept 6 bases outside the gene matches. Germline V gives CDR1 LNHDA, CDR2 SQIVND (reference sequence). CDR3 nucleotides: TGTGCCAGTAGTCAGGGGGCGCTTGGCTATGGCTACACCTTC. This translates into CASSQGALGYGYTF.